This T cell receptor beta chain was captured by sequencing in a study of identifying expanded T cells in peripheral blood (dated by TCRdb to between 2018 and 2021). With respect to the entire study: Technical replicates were generated by sequencing separate aliquots of the same genomic DNA pool, and four replicates were compared pairwise. Results the study describes overall, beyond this receptor: In all healthy donors, the variance in clone template counts between samples taken 2 to 3 weeks apart rose significantly as total template count increased. The binomial model flagged roughly 1.2 differentially abundant clones between technical replicates but around 16 over around two weeks and under 25 over around four weeks. Across all healthy-donor time intervals, the beta-binomial model significantly lowered both the number of clones called differentially abundant and the false-positive rate. The authors expected biological variance in healthy repertoires might increase further over much longer intervals such as months to years.

During the collection period, no immune events, such as infections, were documented for the healthy donors. Time-dependent variance in a beta-binomial model of T-cell clone differential abundance was calibrated using healthy-donor blood repertoires as a training cohort. The training cohort included around 10 healthy donors, of whom 3 were female and 7 were male. The donors were between about 25 and 65 years old, with an average age of about 45 years. Whole blood was collected from each healthy donor at three time points spaced roughly two weeks apart and obtained from a commercial supplier. Genomic DNA was extracted from unsorted whole blood for immunosequencing. The CDR3 covers 15 residues, taking in both the cysteine and the phenylalanine. Just the 45-base CDR3 DNA is kept, in frame starting at base 1. CDR1 MGHDK and CDR2 SYGVNS are derived from the germline V gene. Between the V and J ends, shortened by 1 base and 3 bases respectively, the junction contains 12 bases.

This clone is medium-sized (0.01 to 0.1%). Its cognate antigen has yet to be identified. The input lacks base qualities; no much larger clone sits a single base away. Other DNA variants within this sample encode the same CDR3. TCRbeta CDR3 regions were profiled with the immunoSEQ Assay using bias-controlled multiplex PCR amplification of genomic DNA. Concerning the study's data processing: To quantify the absolute abundance of each unique TCRbeta CDR3 region, the sequences were collapsed and filtered. Differential abundance was tested with two models: a binomial (Fisher-equivalent) model and a beta-binomial model that adds time-dependent variance fitted from healthy donors. Clones with fewer than 5 combined templates were removed, and differential abundance was called for clones with a Benjamini-Hochberg FDR below 0.01. Using the form v = (b*log(k)+a)^2, the beta-binomial variance was modeled as a function of the total template count across the two samples. TCRdb took this table from immuneACCESS and kept in-frame rearrangements with V and J called. Such tables lack part of the clones; where checked against another copy, unresolved V genes explain under half of the gap, and the rest is unexplained. V and J calls and clone size are as listed in that table; D and trimming were resolved from the DNA. This sample is represented by tens of thousands of clones; 88% of them were singletons. Of the sample, approximately 5.2% falls within the top ten clones.

This clonotype was obtained from a person between 18 and 75 years old in good health. This receptor chain uses TRBV25-1 and TRBJ1-1; TRBD1 could be the D gene, as 6 bases match. The sample was blood. The CDR3: CASSESAEGDTEAFF. The nucleotides are TGTGCCAGCAGTGAATCCGCGGAGGGGGACACTGAAGCTTTCTTT.